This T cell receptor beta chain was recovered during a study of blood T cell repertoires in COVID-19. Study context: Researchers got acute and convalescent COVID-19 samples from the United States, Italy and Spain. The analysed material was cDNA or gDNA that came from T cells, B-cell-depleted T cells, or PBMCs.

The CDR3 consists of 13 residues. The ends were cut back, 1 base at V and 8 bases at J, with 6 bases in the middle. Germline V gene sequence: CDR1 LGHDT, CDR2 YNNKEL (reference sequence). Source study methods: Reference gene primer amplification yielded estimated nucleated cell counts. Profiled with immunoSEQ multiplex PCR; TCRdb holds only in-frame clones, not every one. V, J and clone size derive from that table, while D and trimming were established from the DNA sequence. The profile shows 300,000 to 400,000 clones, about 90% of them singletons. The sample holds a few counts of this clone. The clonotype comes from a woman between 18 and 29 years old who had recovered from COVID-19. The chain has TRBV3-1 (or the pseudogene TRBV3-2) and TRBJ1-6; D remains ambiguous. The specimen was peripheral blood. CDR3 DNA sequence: TGTGCCAGCAGCCAAGTAGACTATTCACCCCTCCACTTT. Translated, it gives CASSQVDYSPLHF.